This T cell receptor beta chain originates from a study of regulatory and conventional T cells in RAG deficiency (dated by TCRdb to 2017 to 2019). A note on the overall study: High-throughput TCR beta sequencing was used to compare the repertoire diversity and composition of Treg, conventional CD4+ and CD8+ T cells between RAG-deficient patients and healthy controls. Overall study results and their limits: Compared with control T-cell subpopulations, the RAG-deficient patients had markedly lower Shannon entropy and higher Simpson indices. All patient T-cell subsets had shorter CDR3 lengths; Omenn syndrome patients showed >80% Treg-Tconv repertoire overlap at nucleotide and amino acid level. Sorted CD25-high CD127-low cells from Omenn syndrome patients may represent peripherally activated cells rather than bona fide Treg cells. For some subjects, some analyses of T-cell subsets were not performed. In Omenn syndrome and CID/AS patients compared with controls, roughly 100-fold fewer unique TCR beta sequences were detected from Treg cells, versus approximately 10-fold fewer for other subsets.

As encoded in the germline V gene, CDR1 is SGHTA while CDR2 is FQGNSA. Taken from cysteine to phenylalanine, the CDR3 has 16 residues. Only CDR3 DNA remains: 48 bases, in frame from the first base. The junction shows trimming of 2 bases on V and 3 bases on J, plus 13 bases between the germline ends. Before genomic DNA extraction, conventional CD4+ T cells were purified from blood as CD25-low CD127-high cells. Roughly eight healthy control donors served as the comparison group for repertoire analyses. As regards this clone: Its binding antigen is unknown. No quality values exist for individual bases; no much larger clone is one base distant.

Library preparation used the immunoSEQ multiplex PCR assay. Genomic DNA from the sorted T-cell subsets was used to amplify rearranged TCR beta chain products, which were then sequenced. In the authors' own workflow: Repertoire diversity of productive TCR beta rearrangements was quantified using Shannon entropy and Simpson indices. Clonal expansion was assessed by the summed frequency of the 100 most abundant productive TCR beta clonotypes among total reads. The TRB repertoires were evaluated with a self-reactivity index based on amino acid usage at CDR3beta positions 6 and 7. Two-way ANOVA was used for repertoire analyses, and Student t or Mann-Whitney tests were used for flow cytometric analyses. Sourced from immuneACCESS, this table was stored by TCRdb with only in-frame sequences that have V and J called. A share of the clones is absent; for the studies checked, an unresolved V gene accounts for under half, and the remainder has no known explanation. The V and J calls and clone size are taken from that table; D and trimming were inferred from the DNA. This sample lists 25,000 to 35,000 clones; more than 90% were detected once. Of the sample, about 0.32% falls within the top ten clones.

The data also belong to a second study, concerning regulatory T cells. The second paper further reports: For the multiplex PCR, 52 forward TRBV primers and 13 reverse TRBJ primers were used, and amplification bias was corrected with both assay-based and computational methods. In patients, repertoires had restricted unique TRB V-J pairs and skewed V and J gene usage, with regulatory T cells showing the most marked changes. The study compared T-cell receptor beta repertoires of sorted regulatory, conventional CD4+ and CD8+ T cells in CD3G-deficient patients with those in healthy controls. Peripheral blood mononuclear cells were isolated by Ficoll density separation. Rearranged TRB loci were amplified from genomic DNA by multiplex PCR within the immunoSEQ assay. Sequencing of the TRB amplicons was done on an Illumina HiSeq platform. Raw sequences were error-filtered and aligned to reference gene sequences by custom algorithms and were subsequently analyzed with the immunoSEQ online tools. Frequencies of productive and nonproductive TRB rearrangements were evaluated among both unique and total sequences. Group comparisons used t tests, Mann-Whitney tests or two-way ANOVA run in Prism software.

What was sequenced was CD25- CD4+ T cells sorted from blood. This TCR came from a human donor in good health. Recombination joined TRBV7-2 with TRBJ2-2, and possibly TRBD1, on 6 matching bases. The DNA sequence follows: TGTGCCAGCAGCTTAATCTCAGCAGGGGACACCGGGGAGCTGTTTTTT. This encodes CASSLISAGDTGELFF.